The entry that follows covers one T cell receptor (beta chain) sequence. This clonotype was counted a few times. The specificity of this receptor is unknown. Base-call qualities are not available, and no considerably larger clone is one nucleotide away. This entry is derived from a study of T cells in Graves' hyperthyroidism and ophthalmopathy (dated by TCRdb to between 2018 and 2021). Turning to the overall study: Peripheral blood was collected at initial diagnosis, before any treatment. To identify distinguishing TCR V-J signatures, a discovery cohort of about 95 patients was used, comprising 43 with Graves' ophthalmopathy and 57 with stable Graves' hyperthyroidism. An independent validation cohort of 18 to 20 hyperthyroidism patients and approximately 16 patients who later progressed to ophthalmopathy tested prospective prediction of ophthalmopathy. The 100 discovery patients were divided at random into training and test sets in a 7:3 ratio. In more than 5 Graves' hyperthyroidism patients, the study also compared T-cell repertoires from thyroid tissue with T-cell repertoires from blood. After sampling, hyperthyroidism patients received methimazole starting at 30 mg daily, and ophthalmopathy patients received high-dose intravenous methylprednisolone. TCR Vbeta CDR3 sequencing of 120 to 150 peripheral blood samples (about 45 ophthalmopathy, about 75 hyperthyroidism and roughly 17 progressor patients) is reported in the paper. Study-wide findings and limitations: Most expanded thyroid clonotypes (frequency above 0.001) were also detected in blood, suggesting blood repertoires may reflect thyroid immune responses. Ophthalmopathy was separated from stable hyperthyroidism by a 13 V-J signature model, with approximately 89% sensitivity and roughly 81% specificity obtained in cross-validation and 80%/75% obtained in testing. No statistical method was used to set the sample size in advance, and investigators knew the group allocation. In validation, the model predicted progression to ophthalmopathy a median of approximately 6.3 months before onset, with about 70% sensitivity and roughly 72% specificity.

V is shortened by 1 base, J by 5 bases, and the region joining them spans 10 bases. The CDR1 and CDR2 encoded by the germline V gene (reference sequence) are SGHKS and YYEKEE. The CDR3 sequence holds 14 residues, the cysteine and phenylalanine included. CDR3 DNA is the only sequence kept; it has 42 bases, read in frame from the first base. Amplification of TCR beta CDR3 regions was carried out from RNA transcripts. The first round of RT-PCR for the TCR CDR3 was performed with the HTBI primer set and the Qiagen OneStep RT-PCR kit. Libraries were constructed in a second round of multiplex PCR, after which size selection and purification were performed. The libraries were sequenced on an Illumina HiSeq2000 using paired-end 100 bp reads. Under the source paper's analysis protocol: SOAPnuke was used to process the raw data, with reads discarded if the reads contained adapters or uncalled bases, had a mean Phred below 15, or lacked an exact constant-primer or identifier match. High-quality paired reads were merged using COPE v1.2.5, and each unique nucleotide sequence was defined as a clonotype. MiTCR v1.1 was used to align the clonotypes against IMGT TRBV, TRBD and TRBJ reference segments. The analysis included only V-J combinations with a frequency above 0.0001, which together covered approximately 99% of the repertoires. The TCS score was defined as the ratio of F50 (clonal expansion) to E x V (chaos), calculated using BLOSUM62-based TCRdist between CDR3 peptides within each V-J. Welch's t-statistics and random forest reduced just over 500 V-J features to roughly 13, which were used in a naive Bayes classifier (R e1071). The similarity between thyroid and blood repertoires was quantified using the Morisita-Horn index. In TCRdb, the public reads were trimmed at Q25 with fastp and aligned with MiXCR, with productive beta chains retained. Rows with a matching CDR3 protein are joined into one entry that keeps the most common DNA and genes. It is TCRdb's table, rather than the study itself, that gives the V and J calls and clone size. This sample holds hundreds of thousands of distinct CDR3 sequences; 38% were observed only once. The ten most abundant clones make up about 8.9% of the sample.

Graves' hyperthyroidism was defined as stable when no progression to ophthalmopathy occurred over 18 months of follow-up. Hyperthyroidism patients were aged 18 to 65 years and newly diagnosed, with disease duration of less than 2 months. The study excluded patients with uncontrolled infections, other autoimmune diseases, pregnancy or lactation. Diagnoses were based on clinical symptoms, serum thyroxine and TRAb, thyroid ultrasound and orbital computed tomography. Ficoll-Paque density gradient centrifugation was used to isolate PBMCs from about 10 ml of fresh peripheral blood. Trizol reagent was used to extract total RNA, and RNA quality was then checked on an Agilent 2100 Bioanalyzer.

The sequence is built from TRBV5-5 and TRBJ1-5; the D gene lacks a confident call. Sequencing input: blood. The sequence was collected from a man between 18 and 35 years old with Graves' hyperthyroidism. The CDR3: CASSLNSDHQPQHF. The DNA is TGTGCCAGCAGCTTGAACAGTGACCATCAGCCCCAGCATTTT.